This record looks at one T cell receptor (beta chain) sequence and its context. The entry originates in a study of blood T cells in healthy people across ages. The CDR3 covers 13 residues. The germline V gene has CDR1 SGDLS and CDR2 YYNGEE. Trimming stripped 0 bases from V and 5 bases from J, with 8 bases between. PCR was performed a second time for roughly 6 to 12 cycles using a sample-barcoded 5' primer and a J-beta primer mix. TCRdb re-called the 5' RACE reads with MiXCR, one entry per CDR3 protein. The profile shows 1,500,000 or so distinct CDR3 sequences, roughly 43% of them singletons. Sequences were obtained from blood. This sequence originates from a woman younger than 35 in good health. This chain joins TRBV9 and TRBJ1-2; D uncertain. Here the CDR3 DNA reads TGTGCCAGCAGCGTAGTGGATAGGTATGGCTACACCTTC. This encodes CASSVVDRYGYTF.